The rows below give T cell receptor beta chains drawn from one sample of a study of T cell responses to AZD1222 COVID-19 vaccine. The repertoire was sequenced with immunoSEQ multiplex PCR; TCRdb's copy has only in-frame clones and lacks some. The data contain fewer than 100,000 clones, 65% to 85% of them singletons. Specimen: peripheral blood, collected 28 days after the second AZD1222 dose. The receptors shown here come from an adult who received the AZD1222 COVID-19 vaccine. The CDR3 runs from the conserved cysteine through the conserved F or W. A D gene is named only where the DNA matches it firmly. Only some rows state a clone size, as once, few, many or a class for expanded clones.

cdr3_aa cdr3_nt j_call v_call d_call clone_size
CASSLRHIGNTGELFF TGTGCCAGCAGCTTAAGGCACATTGGGAACACCGGGGAGCTGTTTTTT TRBJ2-2 TRBV7-3 NA NA
CASSPRDRGLIEQYF TGTGCCAGCTCACCCCGGGACAGGGGGCTTATAGAGCAGTACTTC TRBJ2-7 TRBV18 TRBD1 NA
CASSSGQGEAEAFF TGTGCCAGCAGCTCGGGACAGGGGGAGGCTGAAGCTTTCTTT TRBJ1-1 TRBV5-6 TRBD1 NA
CASSYVEVSTDTQYF TGTGCCAGCAGTTATGTGGAAGTGAGCACAGATACGCAGTATTTT TRBJ2-3 TRBV6-2/TRBV6-3 NA NA
CASSLTGDREQYF TGTGCCAGCAGCTTAACGGGAGATCGCGAGCAGTACTTC TRBJ2-7 TRBV5-8 NA NA
CASKQETQYF TGTGCCAGCAAGCAAGAGACCCAGTACTTC TRBJ2-5 TRBV3-1/TRBV3-2 NA few
CSVVGGRGRNTIYF TGCAGCGTTGTTGGAGGCCGGGGGCGAAACACCATATATTTT TRBJ1-3 TRBV29-1 NA NA
CASSFEADRALRRGYTF TGTGCCAGCAGCTTCGAGGCAGACAGGGCCCTTAGAAGAGGCTACACCTTC TRBJ1-2 TRBV11-2 TRBD1 NA
CASSQVLSGNTIYF TGTGCCAGCAGCCAGGTGTTGTCTGGAAACACCATATATTTT TRBJ1-3 TRBV6-5 NA NA
CASSWREAKNIQYF TGTGCCAGCAGCTGGCGAGAAGCCAAAAACATTCAGTACTTC TRBJ2-4 TRBV7-2 NA once
CATSDPHKTSGRASYEQYF TGTGCCACCAGTGATCCCCATAAGACTAGCGGGAGGGCCTCCTACGAGCAGTACTTC TRBJ2-7 TRBV24-1 TRBD2 NA
CATAYRTSGRRGETQYF TGTGCCACCGCGTATCGGACTAGCGGGAGGCGGGGAGAGACCCAGTACTTC TRBJ2-5 TRBV15 TRBD2 NA
CASSSPREREGTQYF TGTGCCAGCAGCAGCCCGCGGGAGCGGGAAGGTACGCAGTATTTT TRBJ2-3 TRBV7-2 TRBD2 NA
CASSLGLSNTEAFF TGTGCCAGCAGCCTCGGACTCTCTAATACTGAAGCTTTCTTT TRBJ1-1 TRBV7-9 NA NA
CASSSVTRTHYGYTF TGTGCCAGCAGCTCAGTAACACGTACTCACTATGGCTACACCTTC TRBJ1-2 TRBV7-9 NA NA
CAISPTSGGVAGELFF TGTGCCATCAGCCCGACTAGCGGGGGGGTCGCCGGGGAGCTGTTTTTT TRBJ2-2 TRBV10-3 TRBD2 NA
CASSEAGVSEAFF TGTGCCAGCAGTGAAGCCGGTGTGTCTGAAGCTTTCTTT TRBJ1-1 TRBV6-1 NA NA
CASRRPGRNTIYF TGTGCCAGCAGGAGACCTGGTCGAAACACCATATATTTT TRBJ1-3 TRBV6-5 NA NA
CASSSGGHPNYGYTF TGCGCCAGCAGCTCGGGGGGACACCCCAACTATGGCTACACCTTC TRBJ1-2 TRBV5-1 NA NA
CATRQEGNTIYF TGTGCCACCCGACAGGAGGGAAACACCATATATTTT TRBJ1-3 TRBV6-5 NA NA
CASSPWTSGSHEQYF TGTGCCAGCAGCCCCTGGACTAGCGGGAGTCACGAGCAGTACTTC TRBJ2-7 TRBV7-6 TRBD2 NA
CASLRGTGVTDTQYF TGTGCCAGCTTACGAGGGACAGGGGTGACAGATACGCAGTATTTT TRBJ2-3 TRBV6-5 TRBD1 NA
CASSDTMGETQYF TGTGCCAGCAGCGACACAATGGGGGAGACCCAGTACTTC TRBJ2-5 TRBV9 NA NA
CASSGDSHSNQPQHF TGTGCCAGCAGCGGGGACAGCCATAGCAATCAGCCCCAGCATTTT TRBJ1-5 TRBV7-2 TRBD1 NA
CAWSVTSGRLVGELFF TGTGCCTGGAGTGTAACTAGCGGGAGACTCGTCGGGGAGCTGTTTTTT TRBJ2-2 TRBV30 TRBD2 NA
CASSQGPGAEAFF TGTGCCAGCAGCCAAGGTCCTGGGGCTGAAGCTTTCTTT TRBJ1-1 TRBV3-1/TRBV3-2 NA NA
CASSLLAVPGTGDSPLHF TGTGCCAGCAGCTTACTGGCTGTACCTGGGACAGGGGATTCACCCCTCCACTTT TRBJ1-6 TRBV5-5 TRBD1 few
CASSQDRVTRDGELFF TGCGCCAGCAGCCAAGATCGTGTGACTCGAGACGGGGAGCTGTTTTTT TRBJ2-2 TRBV4-3 NA once
CASSEAGQGRIAPLHF TGTGCCAGCAGTGAAGCTGGACAGGGGAGAATAGCACCCCTCCACTTT TRBJ1-6 TRBV25-1 TRBD1 NA
CSVEGGQLATGELFF TGCAGCGTTGAAGGGGGTCAGTTGGCCACCGGGGAGCTGTTTTTT TRBJ2-2 TRBV29-1 NA NA
CASSQDVRKKLFF TGTGCCAGCAGCCAAGACGTAAGGAAAAAACTGTTTTTT TRBJ1-4 TRBV3-1/TRBV3-2 NA NA
CASSQDRSGGLETQYF TGCGCCAGCAGCCAAGACCGTAGCGGGGGATTAGAGACCCAGTACTTC TRBJ2-5 TRBV4-1 TRBD2 NA
CASTRTGGTEAFF TGTGCCAGCACCCGGACAGGGGGCACTGAAGCTTTCTTT TRBJ1-1 TRBV12-3/TRBV12-4 TRBD1 NA
CASSLQKVYEQYF TGTGCCAGCAGCTTACAAAAGGTCTACGAGCAGTACTTC TRBJ2-7 TRBV7-7 NA NA
CASSIVSGRNYNEQFF TGTGCCAGTAGTATAGTTAGCGGGAGAAACTACAATGAGCAGTTCTTC TRBJ2-1 TRBV19 TRBD2 NA
CASSLWDLNYGYTF TGCGCCAGCAGCTTGTGGGACCTGAACTATGGCTACACCTTC TRBJ1-2 TRBV5-1 NA NA
CASSPEGRGTGELFF TGTGCCAGCAGCCCTGAGGGTCGGGGGACCGGGGAGCTGTTTTTT TRBJ2-2 TRBV6-6 NA NA
CASSLGTEYEQYF TGTGCCAGCTCACTAGGGACTGAGTACGAGCAGTACTTC TRBJ2-7 TRBV18 NA NA
CASTRQGRSTHNEQFF TGTGCCAGTACTCGCCAGGGGCGCTCAACACACAATGAGCAGTTCTTC TRBJ2-1 TRBV19 NA NA
CASSEKGDRVRYTEAFF TGTGCCAGCAGTGAAAAAGGGGACAGGGTGAGGTACACTGAAGCTTTCTTT TRBJ1-1 TRBV6-1 TRBD1 NA
CASSIDRLYGYTF TGTGCCAGTAGCATAGACAGGCTCTATGGCTACACCTTC TRBJ1-2 TRBV19 NA NA
CASSEWRLTDTQYF TGTGCCAGCAGTGAATGGAGACTTACAGATACGCAGTATTTT TRBJ2-3 TRBV25-1 NA NA
CASSFLAGDYEQYF TGCGCCAGCAGTTTCCTAGCGGGAGACTACGAGCAGTACTTC TRBJ2-7 TRBV5-1 TRBD2 NA
CASSVSGPGDEQFF TGCGCCAGCAGTGTTTCAGGCCCGGGGGATGAGCAGTTCTTC TRBJ2-1 TRBV10-1 NA NA
CASGSGLFNEQFF TGTGCTAGTGGTTCGGGACTCTTCAATGAGCAGTTCTTC TRBJ2-1 TRBV12-5 NA NA
CASSLQGRNEQFF TGCGCCAGCAGCTTACAGGGGCGGAATGAGCAGTTCTTC TRBJ2-1 TRBV5-1 TRBD1 NA
CASSQDMQTEAFF TGTGCCAGCAGCCAAGATATGCAAACTGAAGCTTTCTTT TRBJ1-1 TRBV3-1/TRBV3-2 NA NA
CASSLADTENYGYTF TGTGCCAGCAGCTTAGCCGACACTGAAAACTATGGCTACACCTTC TRBJ1-2 TRBV7-2 NA once
CASSQNPGTGTSEAFF TGTGCCAGCAGCCAGAACCCCGGGACAGGGACATCTGAAGCTTTCTTT TRBJ1-1 TRBV3-1/TRBV3-2 TRBD1 few
CASSVGHGFTGYTF TGTGCCAGCAGCGTTGGACACGGGTTCACTGGCTACACCTTC TRBJ1-2 TRBV7-2 NA NA
CASSLLGQGDNEQFF TGTGCCAGCAGCCTGCTGGGACAGGGGGACAATGAGCAGTTCTTC TRBJ2-1 TRBV3-1/TRBV3-2 TRBD1 once
CASRHGSYNSPLHF TGTGCCAGCAGACACGGGTCCTATAATTCACCCCTCCACTTT TRBJ1-6 TRBV25-1 NA NA
CASSLAGVNTGELFF TGCGCCAGCAGCTTGGCCGGGGTGAACACCGGGGAGCTGTTTTTT TRBJ2-2 TRBV5-1 NA NA
CASSKLAGVSGNEQFF TGTGCCAGCAGTAAACTAGCGGGGGTGAGCGGCAATGAGCAGTTCTTC TRBJ2-1 TRBV27 TRBD2 NA
CASSWSGGPNEQFF TGCGCCAGCAGTTGGTCGGGAGGGCCGAATGAGCAGTTCTTC TRBJ2-1 TRBV10-2 TRBD2 NA
CASSYLGQSEAFF TGTGCCAGCAGCTACCTAGGGCAGAGTGAAGCTTTCTTT TRBJ1-1 TRBV5-4 NA NA
CASSDDSELHNEQFF TGTGCCAGCAGCGACGACTCTGAACTCCACAATGAGCAGTTCTTC TRBJ2-1 TRBV9 NA NA
CASYPLPRGPSYEQYF TGTGCCAGCTACCCACTGCCGCGGGGGCCGTCCTACGAGCAGTACTTC TRBJ2-7 TRBV7-3 NA NA